Detailed here is one T cell receptor beta chain. The data stem from a study of blood T cell repertoires in COVID-19. Produced via immunoSEQ multiplex PCR; TCRdb's table is partial and in-frame only. In the table there are 150,000 to 200,000 clones, around 88% of which are singletons. This clonotype originated in a woman younger than 45 with acute or convalescent COVID-19. Sequenced sample: peripheral blood.

CDR3 sequence: CASTPFPGVSSYNEQFF. The DNA of the CDR3 is TGTGCCAGCACACCCTTTCCGGGGGTCAGCTCCTACAATGAGCAGTTCTTC. The chain combines TRBV4-2 with TRBJ2-1, with D perhaps matching TRBD2 (6 bases). Germline values: CDR1 LGHNA, CDR2 YNFKEQ. The CDR3 spans 17 residues. V was pared by 7 bases and J by 0 bases, with 19 bases between.